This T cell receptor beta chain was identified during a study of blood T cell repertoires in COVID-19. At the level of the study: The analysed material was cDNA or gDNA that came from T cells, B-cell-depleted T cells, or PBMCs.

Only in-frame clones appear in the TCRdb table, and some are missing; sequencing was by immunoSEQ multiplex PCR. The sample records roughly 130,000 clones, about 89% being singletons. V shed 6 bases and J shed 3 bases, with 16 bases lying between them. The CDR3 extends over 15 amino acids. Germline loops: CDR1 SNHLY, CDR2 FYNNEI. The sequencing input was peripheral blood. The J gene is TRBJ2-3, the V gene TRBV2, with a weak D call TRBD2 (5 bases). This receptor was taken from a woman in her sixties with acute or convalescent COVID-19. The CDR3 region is CASSAQASGTDTQYF. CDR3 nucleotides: TGTGCCAGCAGCGCCCAGGCCTCGGGGACAGATACGCAGTATTTT.